Following are 8 T cell receptor beta chains from one sample sequenced in a study of T cell responses to AZD1222 COVID-19 vaccine (dated by TCRdb to the early 2020s). The sample's time point label is to be understood as: baseline before first vaccination. Libraries were made using the immunoSEQ multiplex PCR assay. TCRdb limited this immuneACCESS table to in-frame rearrangements with V and J called. A share of clones is missing; checked studies link under half to unresolved V genes, and the rest is unexplained. The sample table contains 130,000 to 150,000 clones; only one count was recorded for about nine tenths of them. The ten most abundant clones make up about 14% of the sample. The starting material was peripheral blood, obtained on day 0 of AZD1222 vaccination. Every receptor here comes from an adult in good health.

This chain uses TRBV7-2 with TRBJ2-5, with a possible D match to TRBD1 (8 bases). V was pared by 8 bases and J by 3 bases, with 13 bases between. Germline V gene data show CDR1 as SGHTA and CDR2 as FQGNSA. This CDR3 is built from 13 residues. The CDR3 spells CASATGGEETQYF. CDR3 in DNA: TGTGCCAGCGCCACAGGGGGGGAAGAGACCCAGTACTTC.

The chain has TRBV11-2 and TRBJ1-1, with 8 bases matching TRBD1. The CDR3 loop spans 14 amino acids. Germline-derived CDR1 and CDR2 are SGHAT and FQNNGV. The junction had 11 bases not matched to a gene; V was cut back by 8 bases and J by 6 bases. The CDR3, as DNA: TGTGCCAGCGGCGGACAGGGCGGCTTTTCTGAAGCTTTCTTT. It codes for CASGGQGGFSEAFF. Looking up the rest from reference TRBV11-2 and TRBJ1-1 gives the full variable domain: EAGVAQSPRYKIIEKRQSVAFWCNPISGHATLYWYQQILGQGPKLLIQFQNNGVVDDSQLPKDRFSAERLKGVDSTLKIQPAKLEDSAVYLCASGGQGGFSEAFFGQGTRLTVV.

The rearrangement joins TRBV6-5 to TRBJ1-2; D gene uncertain. This CDR3 comprises 15 residues. Germline V gene sequence: CDR1 MNHEY, CDR2 SVGAGI. The V and J ends lost 5 bases and 0 bases respectively, with 13 bases between them. The CDR3 region is CASSNPEGANYGYTF. CDR3 DNA: TGTGCCAGCAGTAACCCGGAGGGCGCTAACTATGGCTACACCTTC.

This clone was found once. The CDR3 is CSASSARGQGSNQPQHF. The CDR3 DNA follows: TGCAGTGCTAGTTCCGCGCGGGGGCAGGGTAGCAATCAGCCCCAGCATTTT. The J gene is TRBJ1-5, the V gene TRBV20-1, with D perhaps TRBD1 (6 bases). Germline-derived CDR1 and CDR2 are DFQATT and SNEGSKA (reference sequence). The CDR3 length is 17 residues. V was trimmed by 3 bases and J by 0 bases, leaving 18 bases between them.

This chain links TRBV7-9 with TRBJ1-4, with unresolved D. Trimming left V 3 bases short and J 5 bases short, with 13 bases between. This CDR3 is 15 amino acids long. Germline V gene data show CDR1 as SEHNR and CDR2 as FQNEAQ (reference sequence). This chain's CDR3 is CASSLVAAKNEKLFF. The DNA for the CDR3 is TGTGCCAGCAGCTTGGTGGCAGCAAAGAATGAAAAACTGTTTTTT.

In DNA form, the CDR3 reads TGTGCTAGTGGTTTGGGACAGGGGCGGTCAGCTTTCTTT. It yields the protein CASGLGQGRSAFF. The chain joins TRBV12-5 to TRBJ1-1; 8 bases agree with TRBD1. There are 13 residues in the CDR3. Germline lookup yields CDR1 LGHNT and CDR2 FRNRAP. V trimming: 1 base; J trimming: 10 bases; junction bases outside the gene matches: 5.

CDR3 DNA sequence: TGTGCCAGCAGTTTAGGACAATCCTACGAGCAGTACTTC. Translation gives CASSLGQSYEQYF. The rearrangement joins TRBV12-3 or TRBV12-4 to TRBJ2-7; the D is unclear. The CDR3 runs to 13 residues. Trimming took off 1 base at V and 1 base at J, with 5 bases between the two ends.

The genes are TRBV7-8 and TRBJ1-2; no clear D. The CDR3 has 14 amino acids. The germline V and J ends were trimmed by 4 bases and 5 bases, with 14 bases remaining between them. CDR1 is SGHVS, CDR2 FQNEAQ, per germline. CDR3 residues: CASSSPSRDYGYTF. The CDR3 DNA reads TGTGCCAGCAGCTCTCCCTCGAGGGATTATGGCTACACCTTC.